Shown below are 10 T cell receptor beta chains from a single sample sequenced in a study of post-analysis software for immune sequencing data. These receptors have no identified antigens. Unique-molecular-identifier-tagged TCR beta cDNA libraries were used. A single record per CDR3 protein comes from TCRdb applying MiXCR to the PCR reads. The data show fewer than 850,000 distinct CDR3 sequences, 25% to 30% seen once. Study-wide results and caveats: Compared with controls, patients had more of 4 to 6 TRBV segments, including TRBV5-6, TRBV5-1 and TRBV20-1.

Input material: blood. Receptor source: a girl aged 10 to 17 with multiple sclerosis.

CDR3 sequence (DNA): TGCGCCAGCACCCGGGAGTCAGAAGCTTACACAGATACGCAGTATTTT. Translating it yields CASTRESEAYTDTQYF. The chain is built from TRBV5-1 and TRBJ2-3; D is perhaps TRBD2 (6 bases). This CDR3 is 16 amino acids long. Germline V gives CDR1 SGHRS, CDR2 YFSETQ. Trimming stripped 6 bases from V and 2 bases from J, with 19 bases between.

This clonotype showed up just a few times. The chain is built from TRBV12-3 or TRBV12-4 and TRBJ2-7; TRBD1 aligns across 10 bases. V was pared by 6 bases and J by 3 bases, with 14 bases of the junction left unmatched. This CDR3 region has 17 residues. The CDR3 DNA follows: TGTGCCAGCAGCCCAACGACAGGGGGCCGGACCCTCTACGAGCAGTACTTC. Protein product: CASSPTTGGRTLYEQYF.

The chain uses TRBV15 and TRBJ2-4; D assignment may be TRBD1 or TRBD2 (5 bases each). The germline V gene has CDR1 LNHNV and CDR2 YYDKDF (reference sequence). The CDR3 sequence is 14 residues long. V was trimmed by 3 bases and J by 4 bases, leaving 10 bases between them. CDR3 residues: CATSSRDGKNIQYF. The CDR3 DNA reads as TGTGCCACCAGCAGCCGGGACGGGAAAAACATTCAGTACTTC.

This chain links TRBV7-2 with TRBJ2-3, with 7 nucleotides matching TRBD1. The CDR3 contains 16 residues. Germline assignment: CDR1 SGHTA and CDR2 FQGNSA. With V trimmed by 1 base and J by 1 base, 5 bases remained unmatched. The CDR3 region has the DNA TGTGCCAGCAGCTTAGTCACAGGACAGGGCACAGATACGCAGTATTTT. It is translated as CASSLVTGQGTDTQYF.

The chain has TRBV7-2 and TRBJ2-1, with D perhaps matching TRBD1 (5 bases). Trimming removed 5 bases at V and 6 bases at J, with 17 bases between. CDR3 length equals 15 residues. Germline V lookup: CDR1 SGHTA, CDR2 FQGNSA. The CDR3 nucleotides are TGTGCCAGCAGCCCCCTTGCCTCCAGGGTCAATGAGCAGTTCTTC. This encodes CASSPLASRVNEQFF.

The V gene is TRBV5-1, the J gene TRBJ2-1; a weak D match, TRBD1 (6 bases). The CDR3 consists of 13 residues. Trimming pared 5 bases from V and 10 bases from J, leaving 16 bases between. Germline CDR1 and CDR2: SGHRS and YFSETQ. The CDR3 reads CASRPPQGNEQFF. CDR3 DNA: TGCGCCAGCAGACCCCCACAGGGCAACGAGCAGTTCTTC.

As concerns this clonotype: At one of its ends the junction is not consistent with the germline gene, which may arise from a read error. As DNA, the CDR3 is TGTGTCAGCAGCTTAGGACTAGCTCCCACCAATGAGCAGTTCTTC. Encoded protein: CVSSLGLAPTNEQFF. This chain links TRBV7-2 with TRBJ2-1, with TRBD2 identical over 8 bases. Germline values: CDR1 SGHTA, CDR2 FQGNSA. The CDR3 has 15 amino acids.

This clonotype turned up a few times. The chain is built from TRBV6-5 and TRBJ2-1; D perhaps matches TRBD2 (6 bases). The CDR3 is 13 amino acids. The germline V and J ends were trimmed by 3 bases and 6 bases, with 9 bases remaining between them. Germline CDR1 MNHEY, CDR2 SVGAGI. CDR3 region: CASSYAAGNEQFF. CDR3 DNA sequence: TGTGCCAGCAGTTATGCAGCGGGCAATGAGCAGTTCTTC.

This rearrangement joins TRBV19 to TRBJ2-2, with D possibly being TRBD1 or TRBD2 (6 bases each). The CDR3 loop spans 14 amino acids. The germline CDR1 and CDR2 sequences are LNHDA and SQIVND (reference sequence). V shed 6 bases and J shed 2 bases, with 10 bases lying between them. CDR3 residues: CASRAGGNTGELFF. The CDR3 nucleotides are TGTGCCAGTAGGGCCGGGGGCAACACCGGGGAGCTGTTTTTT.

This clonotype was recorded at least ten times. V usage is TRBV5-1 and J usage is TRBJ2-7; 8 bases fit TRBD2. The ends lost 1 base at V and 3 bases at J; junction bases unmatched: 6. The length of the CDR3 is 15 residues. The germline V gene has CDR1 SGHRS and CDR2 YFSETQ. This CDR3 is CASSLYSGGVYEQYF. The CDR3 region has the DNA TGCGCCAGCAGCTTGTATTCGGGGGGGGTCTACGAGCAGTACTTC.